The entry below gives a single TCR beta chain sequence along with its context. The antigen is not known. Amplification used 60 Vbeta primers and 13 Jbeta primers. Methods used by the authors: There were 80 million or so unique TCR beta chains by a later count, and 10 million to 12 million of them were shared. Profiled with immunoSEQ multiplex PCR; TCRdb holds only in-frame clones, not every one. From that table come the V and J calls and clone size; the DNA was used to work out D and trimming. The sample has under 150,000 clones; more than 75% are singletons. The data belong to a study of cytomegalovirus exposure and HLA in healthy donors. Study as a whole: Among about 179 million T cells, an earlier analysis found about 100 million unique TCR beta sequences.

Findings and limits, study-wide: CMV serostatus stood as the only immune exposure information on hand. Reportedly, TCR beta sequences accurately predicted HLA-A and HLA-B alleles in most subjects.

Source material: PBMCs. The clonotype was recovered from a woman in her forties in good health and CMV-seropositive.

This chain's CDR3 is CASSLARARTDTQYF. The CDR3 DNA follows: TGTGCCAGCAGCTTAGCGAGGGCGAGGACAGATACGCAGTATTTT. The chain recombines TRBV7-8 with TRBJ2-3; D perhaps matches TRBD2 (5 bases). The germline V gene encodes CDR1 SGHVS and CDR2 FQNEAQ. The V end lost 0 bases, the J end lost 3 bases, and 10 bases lay between the germline ends. The CDR3 is made up of 15 amino acids.